This T cell receptor (beta chain) emerged from a study of cytomegalovirus exposure and HLA in healthy donors. Study summary: One earlier analysis, a look at approximately 180 million T cells, found roughly 120 million unique TCR beta sequences.

The CDR3 runs to 13 residues. Germline loops: CDR1 MNHEY, CDR2 SMNVEV (reference sequence). V lost 1 base and J 4 bases, leaving 8 bases between the germline ends. 13 Jbeta primers and 60 Vbeta primers were used for the PCR. The protocol was immunoSEQ multiplex PCR, while the TCRdb copy is restricted to in-frame clones and leaves out a portion. The sample carries some 150,000 clones, about 80% recorded once. This chain links TRBV27 with TRBJ2-7, with TRBD2 as a possible D gene (6 bases). The sample was PBMCs. This clonotype was obtained from a woman aged 45-65 years in good health and CMV-seronegative. The CDR3 loop is CASSLWGVYEQYF. In DNA form, the CDR3 reads TGTGCCAGCAGTTTATGGGGGGTTTACGAGCAGTACTTC.